This T cell receptor (beta chain) was recovered during a study of Graves' ophthalmopathy and Graves' hyperthyroidism listed by TCRdb under 2018. For the study in its entirety: Peripheral blood was collected at initial diagnosis, before any treatment. The study used signatures of the TCR beta repertoire to tell Graves' ophthalmopathy apart from Graves' hyperthyroidism and to predict which patients would progress to ophthalmopathy. In total, approximately 140 blood samples were TCR-sequenced: around 42 ophthalmopathy, 80 or so hyperthyroidism and roughly 17 hyperthyroidism-to-ophthalmopathy patients. To explore V-J signatures distinguishing ophthalmopathy from hyperthyroidism, a discovery set of about a hundred patients (43 ophthalmopathy, 55 to 60 stable hyperthyroidism) was enrolled. The independent validation cohort included approximately 19 hyperthyroidism patients plus 17 patients who later progressed from hyperthyroidism to ophthalmopathy. T-cell repertoires of thyroid tissue and blood were compared in more than 5 hyperthyroidism patients. Following sampling, methimazole starting at 30 mg daily was administered to hyperthyroidism patients, and high-dose intravenous methylprednisolone was administered to ophthalmopathy patients.

Points the paper makes about the study in general: In validation, the model predicted ophthalmopathy progression with 70.59% sensitivity and 72% to 80% specificity; around twelve predicted patients were CT-confirmed with GO in a median of around 6.5 months. Among expanded thyroid clonotypes with frequency above 0.001, most also showed up in blood, which suggests that blood repertoires may reflect the thyroid immune response. The 13-signature model separated ophthalmopathy from stable hyperthyroidism with approximately 88% sensitivity and 81.08% specificity in cross-validation, and 80%/75% in the test set. No statistical method was used to set the sample size in advance, and the investigators knew which group each participant was assigned to.

As concerns this clonotype: There is no known antigen for this receptor. No much larger clonotype is one base removed from it; base qualities were not supplied.

Taken from the germline V gene, the CDR1 and CDR2 loops are MNHEY and SVGEGT. The junction shows trimming of 2 bases on V and 3 bases on J, plus 18 bases between the germline ends. The CDR3 numbers 17 residues from cysteine through phenylalanine. The entry retains the CDR3 DNA only, 51 bases that are in frame from base 1. For repertoire sequencing, the TCR beta CDR3 regions were amplified from RNA transcripts. A first-round RT-PCR used HTBI primers with the Qiagen OneStep RT-PCR kit, followed by a second-round multiplex PCR, size selection and purification. Libraries were sequenced on an Illumina HiSeq2000 using paired-end 100 bp reads. The published analysis was carried out like this. SOAPnuke was used to process the reads, throwing out any read that had adapters, had uncalled bases, had a mean Phred below 15, or lacked an exact constant-primer or identifier match. High-quality paired reads were merged with COPE v1.2.5. Each unique nucleotide sequence was defined as a clonotype, and clonotypes were aligned to IMGT TRB V, D and J references with MiTCR v1.1. The analysis was limited to V-J combinations with a frequency above 0.0001, which together covered approximately 99% of repertoires. A TCR clonal expansion and chaos score per V-J combination was defined as the ratio of F50 clonal expansion to chaos observed in the TCRdist matrix. Features were reduced by Welch's t-statistics and random forest to over ten V-J combinations, which fed a naive Bayes classifier. The Morisita-Horn index was used to measure how similar the thyroid and blood repertoires were. In TCRdb, the public reads were trimmed at Q25 with fastp and aligned with MiXCR, with productive beta chains retained. Identical CDR3 proteins give one entry, which carries the most common genes and DNA. These V and J calls originate from TCRdb's pipeline instead of the authors' own analysis. The sample data list some 350,000 distinct CDR3 sequences, and roughly 17% of these were observed just once. Together, the top ten hold 2.4% of the sample.

Hyperthyroidism was defined as stable when no progression to ophthalmopathy occurred within 18 months of follow-up. The hyperthyroidism patients were 18 to 65 years old and newly diagnosed, with a disease duration of less than 2 months. Patients with other autoimmune diseases, uncontrolled infections, pregnancy or lactation were excluded from the study. Diagnosis relied on clinical symptoms, serum thyroxine, TRAb, thyroid ultrasound and orbital computed tomography. Ficoll-Paque density gradient centrifugation was used to isolate PBMCs from approximately 11 ml of fresh peripheral blood. Total RNA was extracted using Trizol reagent, and RNA quality was checked on an Agilent 2100 Bioanalyzer.

The sequence was obtained from an adult woman with stable Graves' hyperthyroidism. The chain employs TRBV6-2 or TRBV6-3 and TRBJ2-3; tentative D gene TRBD2, with 6 bases matching. The sequencing sample was made of peripheral blood. The DNA reads TGTGCCAGCAGTTACGATGAGAATTTTCGGGGGACAGATACGCAGTATTTT. Translated, it reads CASSYDENFRGTDTQYF.